Sequencing of this T cell receptor (beta chain) was carried out in a study of OX40 agonist ivuxolimab in advanced cancers. Turning to the study itself: In three patients, partial responses were observed, one with hepatocellular carcinoma and two with cutaneous melanoma.

Concerning this clone: Its cognate antigen is unknown.

The data were produced by immunoSEQ multiplex PCR, yet TCRdb's version contains in-frame clones alone and is incomplete. The sample contains 70,000 to 80,000 clones, roughly three quarters of which appear only once. The CDR3 covers 14 residues. Germline lookup yields CDR1 LNHDA and CDR2 SQIVND (reference sequence). Between the trimmed V and J ends, which lost 0 bases and 0 bases, there was a span of 5 bases. Findings and limits, study-wide: The investigators did not determine what antigen specificity the expanded peripheral T cells had. By week 6 at 0.1 to 3.0 mg/kg, blood CD4+ and CD8+ T cells had expanded clonally.

This clonotype was sampled from an adult with an advanced solid tumor such as melanoma, head and neck, liver or kidney cancer. The input for sequencing was CD4+ or CD8+ T cells sorted from blood, taken in a trial of the OX40 agonist ivuxolimab. The chain carries TRBV19 and TRBJ1-1, with unresolved D. This chain's CDR3 is CASSIERMNTEAFF. DNA for the CDR3: TGTGCCAGTAGTATAGAACGGATGAACACTGAAGCTTTCTTT.